These 2 T cell receptor beta chains were all obtained from the same sample, sequenced in a study of CD8+CD57+ T cells in acquired aplastic anemia (dated by TCRdb to the late 2010s). Instrument on record: Illumina HiSeq 2000. Genomic DNA was used as template for profiling of TCR beta VDJ combinations and CDR3 sequences. In TCRdb, the public reads were trimmed at Q25 with fastp and aligned with MiXCR, with productive beta chains retained. When rows share a CDR3 protein, they turn into one entry using the most common DNA and genes. The sample table holds approximately 190,000 distinct CDR3 sequences, of which 40% to 50% were seen once. 8.5% to 10% of the sample belongs to the ten largest clones. Flow cytometry had shown CD8+CD57+ cell expansion in the patients selected for sequencing. The sequenced sample was sorted CD4+, CD8+, or CD8+CD57+ T cells (not recorded which) from PBMCs. The receptors here all came from a human donor with aplastic anemia.

The J gene is TRBJ2-7, the V gene TRBV29-1; 7 positions agree with TRBD1. This CDR3 contains 13 residues. Trimming cost V 4 bases and J 3 bases; bases outside gene matches: 6. Germline V CDR1 and CDR2: SQVTM, ANQGSEA. The CDR3 loop is CSVASGQDYEQYF. The CDR3 DNA reads as TGCAGCGTTGCCAGCGGACAGGACTACGAGCAGTACTTC.

The chain joins TRBV20-1 to TRBJ2-1, with D hard to call. The CDR3 extends over 11 amino acids. Germline lookup yields CDR1 DFQATT and CDR2 SNEGSKA (reference sequence). Trimming removed 2 bases from V and 8 bases from J, with 7 bases in between. CDR3 amino acids: CSARLVDEQFF. CDR3 DNA sequence: TGCAGTGCTAGACTAGTCGATGAGCAGTTCTTC.